The table lists the clone carrying this T cell receptor beta chain with many counts. A read error may account for a junction end that differs from germline. From germline, CDR1 is SEHNR and CDR2 FQNEAQ (reference sequence). This CDR3 contains 15 residues. The time point here: sample taken at primary tumor resection. Whole RNA came from tumor, nontumor lung or frozen PBMC and was sequenced without being sorted. Patients with untreated early-stage non-small cell lung cancer, numbering around 72, were the donors. This sample stems from a study of spatial heterogeneity in lung cancer. Each TCR cDNA molecule bore a unique molecular identifier. TCRdb redid the calling of the 5' RACE reads with MiXCR, one entry per CDR3 protein. The data show 20,000 to 25,000 distinct CDR3 sequences, about 5% seen once.

The sample consisted of PBMCs, taken at surgery. This sequence originates from a male donor with early-stage non-small cell lung cancer. This sequence joins TRBV7-9 and TRBJ2-2; D could derive from TRBD1 or TRBD2 (6 bases each). The CDR3 nucleotides read TGTGCCAGCAGCTTAACGGGGGCGAAAACCGGGGAGCTGTTTTTT. Amino acids: CASSLTGAKTGELFF.